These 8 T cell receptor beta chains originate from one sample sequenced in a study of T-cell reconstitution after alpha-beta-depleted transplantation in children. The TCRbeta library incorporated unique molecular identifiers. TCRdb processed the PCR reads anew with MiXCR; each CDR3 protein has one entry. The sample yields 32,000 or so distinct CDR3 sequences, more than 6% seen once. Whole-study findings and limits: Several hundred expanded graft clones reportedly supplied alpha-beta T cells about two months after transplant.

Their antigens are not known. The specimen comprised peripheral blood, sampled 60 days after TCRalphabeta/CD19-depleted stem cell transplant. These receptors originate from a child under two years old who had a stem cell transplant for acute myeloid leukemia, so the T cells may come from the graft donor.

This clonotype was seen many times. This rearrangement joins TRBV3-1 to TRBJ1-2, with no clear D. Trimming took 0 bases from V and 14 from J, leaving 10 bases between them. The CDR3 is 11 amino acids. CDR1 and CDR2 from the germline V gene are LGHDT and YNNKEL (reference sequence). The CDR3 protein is CASSQDRRVTF. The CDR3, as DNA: TGTGCCAGCAGCCAAGATCGTAGAGTTACCTTC.

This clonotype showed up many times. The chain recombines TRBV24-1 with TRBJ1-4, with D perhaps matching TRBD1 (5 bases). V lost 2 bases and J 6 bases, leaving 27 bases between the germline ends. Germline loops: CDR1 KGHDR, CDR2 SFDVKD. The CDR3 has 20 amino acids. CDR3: CATSDSGRGDRLWRDEKLFF. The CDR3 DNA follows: TGTGCCACCAGTGATTCGGGCCGGGGGGACCGCTTGTGGAGGGATGAAAAACTGTTTTTT.

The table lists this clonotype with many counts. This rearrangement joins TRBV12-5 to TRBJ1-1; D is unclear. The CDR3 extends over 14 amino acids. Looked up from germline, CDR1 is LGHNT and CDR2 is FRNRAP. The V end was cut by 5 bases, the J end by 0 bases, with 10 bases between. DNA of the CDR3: TGTGCTAGTGGTCCCCCAGACCTGAACACTGAAGCTTTCTTT. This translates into CASGPPDLNTEAFF.

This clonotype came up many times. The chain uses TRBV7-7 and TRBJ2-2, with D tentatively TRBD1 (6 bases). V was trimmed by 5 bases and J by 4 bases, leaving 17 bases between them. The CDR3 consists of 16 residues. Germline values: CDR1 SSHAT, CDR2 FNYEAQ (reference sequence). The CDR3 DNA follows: TGTGCCAGCAGCCCCCTCGACAGGTTCCCCACCGGGGAGCTGTTTTTT. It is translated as CASSPLDRFPTGELFF.

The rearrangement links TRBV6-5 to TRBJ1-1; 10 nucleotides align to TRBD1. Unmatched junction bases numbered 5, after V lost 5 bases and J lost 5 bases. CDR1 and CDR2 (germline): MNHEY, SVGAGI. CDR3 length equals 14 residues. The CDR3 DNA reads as TGTGCCAGCAGTGCCGGGACAGGGGTAACTGAAGCTTTCTTT. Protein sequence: CASSAGTGVTEAFF.

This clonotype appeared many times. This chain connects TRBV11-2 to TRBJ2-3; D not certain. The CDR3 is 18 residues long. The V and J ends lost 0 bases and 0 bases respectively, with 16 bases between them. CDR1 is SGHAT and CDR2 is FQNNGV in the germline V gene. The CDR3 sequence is CASSLEGIRRSSTDTQYF. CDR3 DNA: TGTGCCAGCAGCTTAGAGGGAATCAGGCGGTCTAGCACAGATACGCAGTATTTT.

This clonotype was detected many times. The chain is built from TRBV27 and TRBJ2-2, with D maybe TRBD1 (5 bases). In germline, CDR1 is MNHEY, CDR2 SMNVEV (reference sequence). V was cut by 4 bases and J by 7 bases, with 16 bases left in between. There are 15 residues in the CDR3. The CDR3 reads CASSSRRGLDGELFF. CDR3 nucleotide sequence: TGTGCCAGCAGTTCTCGAAGGGGCTTGGACGGGGAGCTGTTTTTT.

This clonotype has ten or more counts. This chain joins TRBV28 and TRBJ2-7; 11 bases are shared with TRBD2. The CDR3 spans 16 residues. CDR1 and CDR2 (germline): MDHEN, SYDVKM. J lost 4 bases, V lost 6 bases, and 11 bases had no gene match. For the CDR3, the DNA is TGTGCCAGCAGAAGAACTAGCGGGAGTGATTTTTACGAGCAGTACTTC. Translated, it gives CASRRTSGSDFYEQYF.